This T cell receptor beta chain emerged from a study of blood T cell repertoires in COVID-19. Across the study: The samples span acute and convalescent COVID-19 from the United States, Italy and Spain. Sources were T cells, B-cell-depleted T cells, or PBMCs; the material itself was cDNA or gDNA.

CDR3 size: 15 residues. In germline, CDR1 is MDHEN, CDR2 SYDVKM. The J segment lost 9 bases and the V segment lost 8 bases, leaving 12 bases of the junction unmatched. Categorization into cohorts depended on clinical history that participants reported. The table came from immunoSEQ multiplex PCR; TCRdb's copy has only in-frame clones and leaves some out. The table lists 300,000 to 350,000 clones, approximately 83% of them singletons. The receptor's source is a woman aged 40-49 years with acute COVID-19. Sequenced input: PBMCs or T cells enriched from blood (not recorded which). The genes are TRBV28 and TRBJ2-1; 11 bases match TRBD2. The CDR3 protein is CASCHTSGSYSEQFF. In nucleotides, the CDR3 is TGTGCCAGCTGCCACACTAGCGGGAGTTATTCTGAGCAGTTCTTC.